The clone carrying this TCR beta chain has a count of ten or more. This sample is drawn from a study of T-cell reconstitution after alpha-beta-depleted transplantation in children. The authors prepared the TCRbeta library with unique molecular identifiers. TCRdb used MiXCR to reprocess the PCR reads, holding one entry per CDR3 protein. The sample holds 70,000 to 95,000 distinct CDR3 sequences; 15% to 17% are singletons and the top ten take about 20%. The sequence was collected from a male patient between 2 and 15 years old who had a stem cell transplant for acute lymphoblastic leukemia, so the T cells may come from the graft donor. Sequenced here: PBMCs, mostly from graft donor cells, sampled 180 days after TCRalphabeta/CD19-depleted stem cell transplant.

The CDR3 spells CASSPTGGDSPLHF. In DNA, the CDR3 is TGTGCCAGCAGTCCGACAGGGGGTGATTCACCCCTCCACTTT. The chain carries TRBV12-3 or TRBV12-4 and TRBJ1-6, with 9 bases fitting TRBD1. The CDR3 totals 14 residues. Trimming at V came to 5 bases and at J to 8 bases, leaving 4 bases not matched to a gene.